The rows below give T cell receptor beta chains drawn from one sample of a study of T cells in Graves' hyperthyroidism and ophthalmopathy. TCRdb called the multiplex PCR reads again in MiXCR, with one record for every CDR3 protein. Among 530,000 or so distinct CDR3 sequences, around a quarter were seen once, and the ten largest hold approximately 10%. The sequenced sample consisted of blood. These receptors all come from a woman aged 25-40 years with Graves' ophthalmopathy. Each CDR3 is given with its conserved first and last residue. The order of the fields is clone size, V gene, J gene, D gene, CDR3 DNA, CDR3 protein. D genes are given only for firm matches. Clone size appears in some rows only: once, few, many, or a class for an expanded clone.

many,TRBV27,TRBJ1-1,NA,TGTGCCAGCAGTCCCCGTACGAACACTGAAGCTTTCTTT,CASSPRTNTEAFF
many,TRBV4-2,TRBJ2-7,NA,TGCGCCAGCAGCCAAGTTGGCTACGAGCAGTACTTC,CASSQVGYEQYF
NA,TRBV12-3/TRBV12-4,TRBJ1-1,NA,TGTGCCAGTACGACGGGGGGTGGCACTGAAGCTTTCTTT,CASTTGGGTEAFF
many,TRBV12-3/TRBV12-4,TRBJ2-5,TRBD2,TGTGCCAGCAGTCCCGGCGGGGGAGAGGAGACCCAGTACTTC,CASSPGGGEETQYF
few,TRBV12-3/TRBV12-4,TRBJ1-2,TRBD1,TGTGCCAGCAGTATGACAGGGGGCAAAAACTATGGCTACACCTTC,CASSMTGGKNYGYTF
many,TRBV7-2,TRBJ1-2,TRBD1,TGTGCCAGCAGCTCGCCGGGACAGGGAAACTATGGCTACACCTTC,CASSSPGQGNYGYTF
many,TRBV7-8,TRBJ1-2,NA,TGTGCCAGCAGCTTAGTCGTAGCTAACTATGGCTACACCTTC,CASSLVVANYGYTF
NA,TRBV18,TRBJ1-6,NA,TGTGCCAGCTCACTCGCCGCCAGGGGCGATTCACCCCTCCACTTT,CASSLAARGDSPLHF
NA,TRBV4-1,TRBJ1-2,NA,TGCGCCAGCAGCCAAGATGATCCCTATGGCTACACCTTC,CASSQDDPYGYTF
many,TRBV7-2,TRBJ1-2,NA,TGTGCCAGCAGCTACGGGGGCGCTTTCCCCTACTTC,CASSYGGAFPYF
many,TRBV20-1,TRBJ2-2,NA,TGCAGTGCTATGCCCCGGCAGTTTAACACCGGGGAGCTGTTTTTT,CSAMPRQFNTGELFF
many,TRBV19,TRBJ1-3,NA,TGTGCCAGTAGTACCCCGAACACCATATATTTT,CASSTPNTIYF
many,TRBV20-1,TRBJ1-2,NA,TGCAGTGCTAGGCCGGGACATGCGGGGCGGGATTTCGGTGGCTACACCTTC,CSARPGHAGRDFGGYTF
NA,TRBV7-9,TRBJ2-7,NA,TGTGCCAGCAGCTTAGCGGCGGGGAACTACGAGCAGTACTTC,CASSLAAGNYEQYF
many,TRBV19,TRBJ1-1,NA,TGTGCCAGTAGTATTCATCGGGACGCCGGGGGGAACACTGAAGCTTTCTTT,CASSIHRDAGGNTEAFF
NA,TRBV6-1,TRBJ2-7,TRBD1,TGTGCCAGCAAACAAGGACAGGGAGAATCCTACGAGCAGTACTTC,CASKQGQGESYEQYF
few,TRBV29-1,TRBJ1-1,NA,TGCAGCGTTGTGGACGGTTTCATGAACACTGAAGCTTTCTTT,CSVVDGFMNTEAFF
many,TRBV18,TRBJ2-5,TRBD1,TGTGCCAGCTCACCCGGGACAGGGACGGAGACCCAGTACTTC,CASSPGTGTETQYF
NA,TRBV6-2/TRBV6-3,TRBJ2-5,TRBD2,TGTGCCAGCAGTACACAGCCTGCGGGACTACCACAAGAGACCCAGTACTTC,CASSTQPAGLPQETQYF
many,TRBV11-3,TRBJ1-1,NA,TGTGCCAGCAGCCCAGGGATCCAGAACACTGAAGCTTTCTTT,CASSPGIQNTEAFF
many,TRBV29-1,TRBJ1-1,NA,TGCAGCGTTGTCGGCGTCATGAACACTGAAGCTTTCTTT,CSVVGVMNTEAFF
few,TRBV4-1,TRBJ1-2,NA,TGCGCCAGCAGCCAATTCGGTTTCTATGGCTACACCTTC,CASSQFGFYGYTF
many,TRBV10-3,TRBJ2-2,TRBD2,TGTGCCATCAGTGACCGGGGGGTCACCGGGGAGCTGTTTTTT,CAISDRGVTGELFF
few,TRBV3-1,TRBJ2-3,TRBD2,TGTGCCAGCAGCCAAGCAGGGACTAGCGCAGATACGCAGTATTTT,CASSQAGTSADTQYF
many,TRBV6-5,TRBJ2-3,TRBD2,TGTGCCAGCAGTTACACCCGGGGGGGAACAGATACGCAGTATTTT,CASSYTRGGTDTQYF
once,TRBV27,TRBJ1-1,NA,TGTGCCAGCAGTTTGGAACGGTCCAACACTGAAGCTTTCTTT,CASSLERSNTEAFF
many,TRBV6-2/TRBV6-3,TRBJ1-2,NA,TGTGCCAGCAGGCCGAAACTGGGACGGCTTGAGGGAATTAACTATGGCTACACCTTC,CASRPKLGRLEGINYGYTF
many,TRBV6-1,TRBJ1-5,NA,TGTGCCAGCAGTCCGATTGGGAACAATCAGCCCCAGCATTTT,CASSPIGNNQPQHF
many,TRBV7-3,TRBJ1-2,NA,TGTGCCAGCAGCTTAAACGGCGGAACTAACTATGGCTACACCTTC,CASSLNGGTNYGYTF
many,TRBV11-2,TRBJ1-2,NA,TGTGCCAGCAGCCCGGGGGGCCAGCCGATTAACTATGGCTACACCTTC,CASSPGGQPINYGYTF
few,TRBV2,TRBJ1-4,NA,TGTGCCAGCAGTGAATTGCATGTAAATGAAAAACTGTTTTTT,CASSELHVNEKLFF
NA,TRBV6-1,TRBJ2-7,NA,TGTGCCAGCAGAACACACCGGGGCTACGAGCAGTACTTC,CASRTHRGYEQYF
NA,TRBV20-1,TRBJ1-2,NA,TGCAGTGTTCGGGGAATGCACTATGGCTACACCTTC,CSVRGMHYGYTF
many,TRBV12-3/TRBV12-4,TRBJ2-2,NA,TGTGCCAGCAGTTTAACGCCCCTAGTCGGGGAGCTGTTTTTT,CASSLTPLVGELFF
NA,TRBV27,TRBJ2-7,TRBD1,TGTGCCAGCAGAATAGGGACAGGCCAGATCTACGAGCAGTACTTC,CASRIGTGQIYEQYF
few,TRBV6-1,TRBJ1-2,NA,TGTGCCAGCAGGGCCGACAATGGCTACACCTTC,CASRADNGYTF
many,TRBV6-5,TRBJ2-7,NA,TGTGCCAGCAGTTACGGGTGGGACAAGTCCTACGAGCAGTACTTC,CASSYGWDKSYEQYF
many,TRBV19,TRBJ1-1,TRBD1,TGTGCCAGTACCCAGGACAGGCTGGACACTGAAGCTTTCTTT,CASTQDRLDTEAFF
many,TRBV19,TRBJ1-1,TRBD1,TGTGCCAGTAGTGACAGGGTCGACACTGAAGCTTTCTTT,CASSDRVDTEAFF
many,TRBV6-1,TRBJ1-1,NA,TGTGCCAGCAGTGATTCGGCAGGGATCGGGACTGAAGCTTTCTTT,CASSDSAGIGTEAFF
many,TRBV27,TRBJ2-1,NA,TGTGCCAGCAGCTCCGCTGACCAGGTCAATGAGCAGTTCTTC,CASSSADQVNEQFF
NA,TRBV6-1,TRBJ2-2,TRBD1,TGTGCCAGCAGGGGACAGGGTACGGCCGGGGAGCTGTTTTTT,CASRGQGTAGELFF
many,TRBV2,TRBJ2-2,TRBD1,TGTGCCAGCGGGGTGGACAGGGGCGAGACCGGGGAGCTGTTTTTT,CASGVDRGETGELFF
NA,TRBV3-1,TRBJ1-1,NA,TGTGCCAGCGGCCAAGATCGTGGATTATGGGACGGACTGAACACTGAAGCTTTCTTT,CASGQDRGLWDGLNTEAFF
many,TRBV12-3/TRBV12-4,TRBJ1-5,NA,TGTGCCAGCAGTTTCCACGGGGGGGCTACTCAGCCCCAGCATTTT,CASSFHGGATQPQHF
NA,TRBV6-2/TRBV6-3,TRBJ1-5,TRBD1,TGTGCCAGCGGGTTCCGGGACAGGGGAAATCAGCCCCAGCATTTT,CASGFRDRGNQPQHF
few,TRBV3-1,TRBJ1-1,NA,TGTGCCAGCAGCCAAGAGGGGGTGGGGTTCCTGAACACTGAAGCTTTCTTT,CASSQEGVGFLNTEAFF
many,TRBV2,TRBJ1-5,NA,TGTGCCAGCAGTGAAGCGGCGCGGGGGACCTGGGGACCAGGTCAGCCCCAGCATTTT,CASSEAARGTWGPGQPQHF
NA,TRBV4-2,TRBJ1-2,NA,TGTGCCAGCAGCCAAGATCCCGGCCTCGAATACTATGGCTACACCTTC,CASSQDPGLEYYGYTF
many,TRBV30,TRBJ1-2,NA,TGTGCCTGGAGTGTTGGAGGGAATGGCTACACCTTC,CAWSVGGNGYTF
many,TRBV20-1,TRBJ2-5,NA,TGCAGTGCTAGAGATCCATCCCTGGGGGAGACCCAGTACTTC,CSARDPSLGETQYF
many,TRBV12-3/TRBV12-4,TRBJ1-1,TRBD1,TGTGCCAGCAGTCACGACAGGGGGTGGCCTGAAGCTTTCTTT,CASSHDRGWPEAFF
many,TRBV30,TRBJ1-2,NA,TGTGCCTGGAGTGTCTCCAAATTAGGCTACACCTTC,CAWSVSKLGYTF